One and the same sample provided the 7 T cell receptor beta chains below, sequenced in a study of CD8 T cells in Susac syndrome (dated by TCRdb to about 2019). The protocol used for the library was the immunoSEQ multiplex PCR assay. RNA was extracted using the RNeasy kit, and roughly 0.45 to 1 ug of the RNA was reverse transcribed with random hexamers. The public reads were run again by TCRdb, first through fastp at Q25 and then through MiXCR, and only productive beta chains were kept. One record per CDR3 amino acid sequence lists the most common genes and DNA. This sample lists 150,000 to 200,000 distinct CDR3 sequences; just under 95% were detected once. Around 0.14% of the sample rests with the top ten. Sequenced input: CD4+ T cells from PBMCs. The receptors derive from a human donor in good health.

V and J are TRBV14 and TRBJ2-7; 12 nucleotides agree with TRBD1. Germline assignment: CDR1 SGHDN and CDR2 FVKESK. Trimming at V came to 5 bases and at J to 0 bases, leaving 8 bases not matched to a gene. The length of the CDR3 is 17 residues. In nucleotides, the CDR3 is TGTGCCAGCAGCTCACTACCGGGACAGGGGGCCTCCTACGAGCAGTACTTC. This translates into CASSSLPGQGASYEQYF.

The CDR3 bases are TGCAGTGCTAAGGACAGTAAGCCCACCTACGAGCAGTACTTC. The encoded protein is CSAKDSKPTYEQYF. The V and J genes are TRBV20-1 and TRBJ2-7; D perhaps matches TRBD1 (6 bases). Per the germline V gene, CDR1 is DFQATT and CDR2 is SNEGSKA (reference sequence). Trimming pared 4 bases from V and 2 bases from J, leaving 15 bases between. This CDR3 is 14 amino acids long.

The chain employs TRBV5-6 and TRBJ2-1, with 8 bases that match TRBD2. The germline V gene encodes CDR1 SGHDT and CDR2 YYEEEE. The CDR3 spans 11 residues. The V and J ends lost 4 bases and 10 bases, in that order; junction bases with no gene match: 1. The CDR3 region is CASSREGEQFF. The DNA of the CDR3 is TGTGCCAGCAGCCGGGAGGGGGAGCAGTTCTTC.

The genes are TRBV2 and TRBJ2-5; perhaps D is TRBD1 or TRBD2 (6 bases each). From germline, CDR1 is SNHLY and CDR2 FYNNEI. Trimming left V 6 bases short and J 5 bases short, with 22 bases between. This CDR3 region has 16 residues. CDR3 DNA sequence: TGTGCCAGCAGGCTTTCCGGGGGCCAGGGAATGGAGACCCAGTACTTC. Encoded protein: CASRLSGGQGMETQYF.

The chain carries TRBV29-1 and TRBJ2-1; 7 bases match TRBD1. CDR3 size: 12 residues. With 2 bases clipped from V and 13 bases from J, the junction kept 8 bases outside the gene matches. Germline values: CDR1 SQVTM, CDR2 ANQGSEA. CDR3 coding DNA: TGCAGCGTTGAAAGGGGACAGATATATCAGTTCTTC. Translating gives CSVERGQIYQFF.

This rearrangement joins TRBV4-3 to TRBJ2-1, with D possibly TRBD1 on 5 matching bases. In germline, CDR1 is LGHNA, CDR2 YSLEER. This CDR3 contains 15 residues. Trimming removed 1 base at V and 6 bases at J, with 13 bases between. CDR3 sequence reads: CASSQARTSRNEQFF. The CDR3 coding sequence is TGCGCCAGCAGCCAAGCCCGGACAAGCCGCAATGAGCAGTTCTTC.

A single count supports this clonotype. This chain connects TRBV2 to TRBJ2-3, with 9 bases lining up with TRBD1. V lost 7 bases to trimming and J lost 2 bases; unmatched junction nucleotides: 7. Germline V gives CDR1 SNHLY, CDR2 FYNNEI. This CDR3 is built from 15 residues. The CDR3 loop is CASNSRDRVTDTQYF. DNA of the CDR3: TGTGCCAGCAACTCGCGGGACAGGGTCACAGATACGCAGTATTTT.